Only a few counts were recorded for the clone carrying this T cell receptor (beta chain). Per the germline V gene, CDR1 is DFQATT and CDR2 is SNEGSKA (reference sequence). This CDR3 has 16 residues. V gave up 1 base and J gave up 1 base; unmatched junction bases: 7. These data belong to a study of patients and donors after allogeneic stem cell transplantation. TCRdb processed the RT-PCR reads anew with MiXCR; each CDR3 protein has one entry. The table lists approximately 430,000 distinct CDR3 sequences, roughly 17% of them singletons. The genes are TRBV20-1 and TRBJ2-1; 7 positions match TRBD1. This clonotype was obtained from a human donor who was either an allogeneic HSCT recipient or a stem cell or donor lymphocyte infusion donor (not recorded which). It is not recorded whose cells these are; they may come from a transplant donor. The source material was blood, either unsorted or a sorted T cell fraction (not recorded which). The CDR3 sequence: CSARVQPGGSYNEQFF. The DNA for the CDR3 is TGCAGTGCTAGAGTCCAACCAGGGGGTTCCTACAATGAGCAGTTCTTC.